This TCR beta chain stems from a study of blood T cell repertoires in COVID-19 (dated by TCRdb to 2018 to 2020). Describing the broader study: Samples from collaborators originated in the United States, Italy and Spain and spanned both the acute and convalescent phases of COVID-19. The dataset comprised deeply sampled blood TCRbeta repertoires from subjects exposed to, actively infected with, or recovered from COVID-19. The sample metadata nearly always contained a de-identified subject ID, COVID-19 status, age in years and sex. Where available, HLA class I and class II types were taken from metadata supplied by the sample provider and were not determined by assay-based typing. A freely available public database, intended as a resource for researchers studying the immune response to SARS-CoV-2, is where the repertoires were released. The samples were drawn from two sources: the first 160 participants of the ongoing ImmuneRACE study, and over 950 subjects contributed by 6 global collaborators. The prospective study material was composed of cDNA or gDNA derived from T cells, B-cell-depleted T cells, or PBMCs. Paper-wide results and their limitations: Clinical and demographic metadata were provided uncurated, with the amount varying by source and participant.

On this clone itself: Its antigen is still unknown. Per-base quality was not reported, and no clone a single base away is much larger than it.

Including cysteine and phenylalanine, the CDR3 has 13 amino acids. The DNA shown is the 39-base CDR3, in frame from base 1. Between the V and J ends, shortened by 3 bases and 3 bases respectively, the junction contains 9 bases. CDR1 is given as MGHRA and CDR2 as YSYEKL, both from the germline V gene. The immunoSEQ Assay, a bias-controlled multiplex PCR, was used to amplify TCRbeta CDR3 regions from genomic DNA. Turning to the authors' computational methods: The number of nucleated cells in each sample was estimated by amplification of reference gene primers within the assay. To quantify the absolute abundance of each unique TCRbeta CDR3 rearrangement, sequence reads were collapsed and filtered. For each sample, productive Simpson clonality was calculated as the square root of Simpson's diversity index across productive rearrangements. This immuneACCESS table, as held by TCRdb, lists in-frame sequences with V and J called but not all clones. Of the missing ones, under half trace to an unresolved V gene in checked studies; the others have no known cause. The DNA gave D and trimming, while V, J and clone size come from that table. The sample table holds 60,000 or so clones, of which roughly 88% were seen once. The ten largest account for about 4.9% of the sample.

The collaborating institutions used their own protocols to collect whole blood in K2EDTA tubes. For TCRbeta analysis, collaborator samples were shipped as frozen whole blood, as isolated PBMCs, or as DNA extracted from either sample type. The receptor was derived from a man aged 55-75 years with acute or convalescent COVID-19. Sequenced sample: peripheral blood. The chain joins TRBV4-1 to TRBJ2-7; TRBD2 is perhaps the D gene, given 6 matching bases. In nucleotide form, the sequence is TGCGCCAGCAGCCAGGCCGGGAGCTACGAGCAGTACTTC. This codes for CASSQAGSYEQYF.